Shown below are 7 T cell receptor beta chains from a single sample sequenced in a study of blood T cell repertoires in COVID-19. Repertoires were generated with immunoSEQ multiplex PCR, while TCRdb's copy carries only in-frame clones and drops some. Of around 500,000 clones detected, approximately 90% appear once; the ten largest clones hold 1.5% to 2%. The specimen sequenced was PBMCs or T cells enriched from blood (not recorded which). The source is a woman in her thirties or forties who had recovered from COVID-19.

This rearrangement joins TRBV6-5 to TRBJ1-2, with a tentative D call TRBD1 (6 bases). V lost 6 bases, J lost 2 bases, and 13 bases lay in between. Germline CDR1 reads MNHEY; CDR2 reads SVGAGI. The CDR3 extends over 14 amino acids. DNA of the CDR3: TGTGCCAGCAGATTACAGGGTCAGAACTATGGCTACACCTTC. This translates into CASRLQGQNYGYTF.

This clone was observed once. V gene TRBV10-2 combines with J gene TRBJ1-5; D possibly corresponds to TRBD1 (6 bases). Germline CDR1 WSHSY, CDR2 SAAADI. This CDR3 region has 13 residues. With 8 bases removed from V and 3 bases from J, the gap between germline ends came to 11 bases. The CDR3 region is CASHGQPNQPQHF. The CDR3 bases are TGCGCCAGCCATGGACAGCCCAATCAGCCCCAGCATTTT.

The chain employs TRBV18 and TRBJ1-1; D uncertain. The CDR3 has 14 amino acids. Germline values: CDR1 KGHSH, CDR2 LQKENI. V lost 3 bases and J 0 bases, leaving 8 bases between the germline ends. The CDR3 loop is CASSPDPVNTEAFF. The CDR3 DNA reads TGTGCCAGCTCACCCGATCCGGTGAACACTGAAGCTTTCTTT.

This clone was seen once. The chain is built from TRBV29-1 and TRBJ2-7; TRBD1 aligns across 8 bases. The CDR3 extends over 12 amino acids. V trimming: 7 bases; J trimming: 4 bases; junction bases outside the gene matches: 6. Germline lookup yields CDR1 SQVTM and CDR2 ANQGSEA. The CDR3 nucleotides read TGCAGCGGACGGACAGGGACGTACGAGCAGTACTTC. As protein: CSGRTGTYEQYF.

This clone has just a few counts. This chain links TRBV27 with TRBJ2-7; tentative D call: TRBD2 (5 bases). The germline V gene has CDR1 MNHEY and CDR2 SMNVEV (reference sequence). Deletions cut 3 bases from V and 0 bases from J, with 9 bases between. The CDR3 length is 14 residues. The CDR3 bases are TGTGCCAGCAGTTTTTCTCGGGACTCCTACGAGCAGTACTTC. It is translated as CASSFSRDSYEQYF.

The rearrangement joins TRBV7-2 to TRBJ1-1; D may be TRBD1 (5 bases). Trimming cost V 6 bases and J 6 bases, with 23 bases left between them. The CDR3 is made up of 16 amino acids. CDR1 is SGHTA, CDR2 FQGNSA, per germline. The CDR3 nucleotides are TGTGCCAGCAGACCGAACTATTGGGGGGAGTCTTCTGAAGCTTTCTTT. Residues: CASRPNYWGESSEAFF.

This chain links TRBV20-1 with TRBJ1-3; no clear D. Germline-derived CDR1 and CDR2 are DFQATT and SNEGSKA (reference sequence). V was shortened by 3 bases and J by 4 bases, with 7 bases between the two germline ends. The CDR3 extends over 12 amino acids. The CDR3 DNA follows: TGCAGTGCTAGTTTCGTCGGAAACACCATATATTTT. This codes for CSASFVGNTIYF.